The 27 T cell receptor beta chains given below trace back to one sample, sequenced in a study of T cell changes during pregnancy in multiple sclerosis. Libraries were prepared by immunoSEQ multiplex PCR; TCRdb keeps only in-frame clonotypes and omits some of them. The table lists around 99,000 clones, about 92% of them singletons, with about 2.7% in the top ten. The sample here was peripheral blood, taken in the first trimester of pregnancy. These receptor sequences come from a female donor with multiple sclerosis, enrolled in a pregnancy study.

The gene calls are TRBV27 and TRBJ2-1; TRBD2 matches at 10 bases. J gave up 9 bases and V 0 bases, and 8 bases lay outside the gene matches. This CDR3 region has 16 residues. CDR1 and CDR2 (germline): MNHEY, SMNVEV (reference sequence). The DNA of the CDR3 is TGTGCCAGCAGTTTATCGGCACTAGCGGGATTTAGTGAGCAGTTCTTC. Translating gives CASSLSALAGFSEQFF.

The DNA for the CDR3 is TGCGCCAGCAGTTTAAACTCGGGAGGGGAGCAGTTCTTC. Translated: CASSLNSGGEQFF. The V and J genes are TRBV5-1 and TRBJ2-1; 8 nucleotides agree with TRBD2. With V trimmed by 5 bases and J by 10 bases, 8 bases remained unmatched. This CDR3 has 13 amino acids. The germline V gene encodes CDR1 SGHRS and CDR2 YFSETQ.

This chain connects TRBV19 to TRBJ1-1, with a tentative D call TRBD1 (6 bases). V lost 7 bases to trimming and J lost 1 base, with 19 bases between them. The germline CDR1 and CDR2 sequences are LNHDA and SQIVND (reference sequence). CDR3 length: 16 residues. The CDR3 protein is CASTNIWGRKNTEAFF. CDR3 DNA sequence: TGTGCCAGTACCAATATCTGGGGGCGGAAGAACACTGAAGCTTTCTTT.

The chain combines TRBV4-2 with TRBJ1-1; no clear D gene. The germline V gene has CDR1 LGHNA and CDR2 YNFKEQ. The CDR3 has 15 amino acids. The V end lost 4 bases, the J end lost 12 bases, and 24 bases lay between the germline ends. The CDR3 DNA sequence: TGTGCCAGCAGCCTGCCAGGTTATCCGAGAACCCAACCTTTCTTT. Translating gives CASSLPGYPRTQPFF.

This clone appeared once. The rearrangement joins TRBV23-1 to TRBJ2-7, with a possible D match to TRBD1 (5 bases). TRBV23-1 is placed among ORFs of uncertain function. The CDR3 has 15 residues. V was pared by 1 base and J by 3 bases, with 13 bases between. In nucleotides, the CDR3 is TGCGCCAGCAGTCAATGTAAGGGGCCTTTCTACGAGCAGTACTTC. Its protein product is CASSQCKGPFYEQYF.

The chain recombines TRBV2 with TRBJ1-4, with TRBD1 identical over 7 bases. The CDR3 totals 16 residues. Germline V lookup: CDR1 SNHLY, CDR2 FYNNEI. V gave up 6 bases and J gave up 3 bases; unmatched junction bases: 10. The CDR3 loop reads CASSSGGRFANEKLFF. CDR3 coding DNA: TGTGCCAGCAGCTCAGGGGGGCGCTTTGCTAATGAAAAACTGTTTTTT.

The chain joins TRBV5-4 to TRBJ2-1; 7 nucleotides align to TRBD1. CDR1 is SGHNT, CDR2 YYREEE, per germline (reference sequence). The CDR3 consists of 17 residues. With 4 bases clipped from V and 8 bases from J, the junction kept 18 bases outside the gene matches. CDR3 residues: CASSPVSQTGKIDEQFF. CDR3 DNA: TGTGCCAGCAGCCCTGTCTCCCAGACAGGGAAGATTGATGAGCAGTTCTTC.

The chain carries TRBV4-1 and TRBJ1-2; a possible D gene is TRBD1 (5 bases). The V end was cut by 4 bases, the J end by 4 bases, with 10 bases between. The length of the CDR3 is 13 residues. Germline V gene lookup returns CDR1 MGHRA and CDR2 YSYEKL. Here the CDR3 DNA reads TGCGCCAGCAGCCGGGGCCCGCCCTATGGCTACACCTTC. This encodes CASSRGPPYGYTF.

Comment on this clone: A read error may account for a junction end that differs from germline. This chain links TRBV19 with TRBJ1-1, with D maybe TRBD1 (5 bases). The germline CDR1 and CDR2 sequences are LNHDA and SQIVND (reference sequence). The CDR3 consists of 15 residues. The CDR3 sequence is CASIIDGAQNTEAFF. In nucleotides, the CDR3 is TGTGCCAGTATTATAGATGGGGCACAAAACACTGAAGCTTTCTTT.

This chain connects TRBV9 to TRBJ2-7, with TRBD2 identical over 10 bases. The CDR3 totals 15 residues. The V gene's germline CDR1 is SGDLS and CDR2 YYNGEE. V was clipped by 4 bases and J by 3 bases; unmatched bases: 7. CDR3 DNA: TGTGCCAGCAGCCCTAGCGGGAGACCAATCTACGAGCAGTACTTC. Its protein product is CASSPSGRPIYEQYF.

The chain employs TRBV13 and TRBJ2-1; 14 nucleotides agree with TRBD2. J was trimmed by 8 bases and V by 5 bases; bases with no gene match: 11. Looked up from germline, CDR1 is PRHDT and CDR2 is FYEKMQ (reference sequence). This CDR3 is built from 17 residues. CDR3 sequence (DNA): TGTGCCAGCAGCCCCCGACTAGCGGGAGGGAAAAGGCATGAGCAGTTCTTC. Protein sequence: CASSPRLAGGKRHEQFF.

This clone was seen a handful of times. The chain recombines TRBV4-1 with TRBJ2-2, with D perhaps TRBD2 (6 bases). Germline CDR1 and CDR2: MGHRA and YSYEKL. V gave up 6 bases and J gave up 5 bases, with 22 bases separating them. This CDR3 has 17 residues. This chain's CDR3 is CASRHTSLRVGTGELFF. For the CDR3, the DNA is TGCGCCAGCAGGCATACTAGCCTACGCGTCGGGACCGGGGAGCTGTTTTTT.

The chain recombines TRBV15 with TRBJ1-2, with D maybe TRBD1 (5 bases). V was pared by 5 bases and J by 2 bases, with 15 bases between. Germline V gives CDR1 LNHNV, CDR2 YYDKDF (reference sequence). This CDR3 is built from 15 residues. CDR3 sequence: CATSGLGHQNYGYTF. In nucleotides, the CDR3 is TGTGCCACCAGCGGCCTAGGACATCAGAACTATGGCTACACCTTC.

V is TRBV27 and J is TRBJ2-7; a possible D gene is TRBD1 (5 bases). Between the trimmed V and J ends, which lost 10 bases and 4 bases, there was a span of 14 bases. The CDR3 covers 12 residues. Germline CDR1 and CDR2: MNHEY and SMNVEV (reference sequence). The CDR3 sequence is CAIDLRVYEQYF. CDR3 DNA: TGTGCCATCGATCTCAGGGTTTACGAGCAGTACTTC.

CDR3 bases: TGTGCCAGCACGACAGGGCGGCTTAATGAAAAACTGTTTTTT. This encodes CASTTGRLNEKLFF. The chain combines TRBV18 with TRBJ1-4; TRBD1 aligns across 7 bases. V dropped 8 bases and J dropped 4; count of bases not matched to a gene: 7. The CDR3 is 14 residues long. Germline V gives CDR1 KGHSH, CDR2 LQKENI.

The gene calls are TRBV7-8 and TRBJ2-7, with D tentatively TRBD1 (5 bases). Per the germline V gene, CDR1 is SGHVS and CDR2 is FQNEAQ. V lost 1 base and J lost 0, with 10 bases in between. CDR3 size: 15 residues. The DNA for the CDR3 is TGTGCCAGCAGCTTAGAAGTGACAGCCTCCTACGAGCAGTACTTC. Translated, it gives CASSLEVTASYEQYF.

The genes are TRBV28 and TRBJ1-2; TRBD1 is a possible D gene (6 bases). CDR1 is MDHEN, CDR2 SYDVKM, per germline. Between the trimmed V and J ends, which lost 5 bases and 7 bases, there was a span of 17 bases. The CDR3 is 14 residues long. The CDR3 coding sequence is TGTGCCAGCAGTCCCCTTCGTGACAGGTTTGGCTACACCTTC. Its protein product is CASSPLRDRFGYTF.

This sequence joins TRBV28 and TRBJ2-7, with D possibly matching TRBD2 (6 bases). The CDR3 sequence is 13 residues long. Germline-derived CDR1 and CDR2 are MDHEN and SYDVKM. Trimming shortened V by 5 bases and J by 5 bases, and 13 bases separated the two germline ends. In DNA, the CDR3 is TGTGCCAGCAGTCCCTCGGGACTGAACGAGCAGTACTTC. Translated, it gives CASSPSGLNEQYF.

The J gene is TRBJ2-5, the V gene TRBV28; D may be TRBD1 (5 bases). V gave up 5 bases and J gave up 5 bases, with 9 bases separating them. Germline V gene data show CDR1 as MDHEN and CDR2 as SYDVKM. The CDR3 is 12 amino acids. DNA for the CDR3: TGTGCCAGCAGTGCAGGGTTGGAGACCCAGTACTTC. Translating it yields CASSAGLETQYF. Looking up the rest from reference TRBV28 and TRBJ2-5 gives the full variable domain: DVKVTQSSRYLVKRTGEKVFLECVQDMDHENMFWYRQDPGLGLRLIYFSYDVKMKEKGDIPEGYSVSREKKERFSLILESASTNQTSMYLCASSAGLETQYFGPGTRLLVL.

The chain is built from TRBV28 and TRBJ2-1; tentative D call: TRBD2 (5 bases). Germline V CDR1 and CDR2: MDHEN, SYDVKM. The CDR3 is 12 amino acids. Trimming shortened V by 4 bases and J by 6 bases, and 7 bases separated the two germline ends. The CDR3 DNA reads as TGTGCCAGCAGTTCCCTAGCCAATGAGCAGTTCTTC. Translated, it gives CASSSLANEQFF.

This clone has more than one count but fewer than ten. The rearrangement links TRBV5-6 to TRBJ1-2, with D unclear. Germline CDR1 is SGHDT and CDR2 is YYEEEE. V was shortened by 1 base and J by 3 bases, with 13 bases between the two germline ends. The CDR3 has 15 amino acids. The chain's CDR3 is CASSLPARGYYGYTF. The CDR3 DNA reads TGTGCCAGCAGCTTGCCTGCCAGAGGATACTATGGCTACACCTTC.

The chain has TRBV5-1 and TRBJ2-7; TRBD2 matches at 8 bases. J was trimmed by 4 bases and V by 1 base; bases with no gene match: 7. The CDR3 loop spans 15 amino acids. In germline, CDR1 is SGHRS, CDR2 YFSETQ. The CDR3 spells CASSLTSGRGYEQYF. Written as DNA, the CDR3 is TGCGCCAGCAGCTTGACGAGCGGGAGAGGTTACGAGCAGTACTTC.

CDR3 sequence reads: CASSFSRGRNTEAFF. CDR3 nucleotide sequence: TGTGCCAGCAGTTTCTCCAGGGGTCGGAACACTGAAGCTTTCTTT. V is TRBV28 and J is TRBJ1-1; D may be TRBD1 (6 bases). There are 15 residues in the CDR3. Trimming stripped 3 bases from V and 1 base from J, with 12 bases between. CDR1 is MDHEN and CDR2 is SYDVKM in the germline V gene.

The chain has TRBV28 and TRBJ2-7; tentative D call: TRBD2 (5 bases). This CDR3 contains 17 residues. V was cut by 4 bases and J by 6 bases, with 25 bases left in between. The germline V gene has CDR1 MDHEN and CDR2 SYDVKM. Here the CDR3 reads CASSSQRARVERSEQYF. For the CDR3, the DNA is TGTGCCAGCAGTTCCCAGAGGGCGAGGGTGGAAAGGAGCGAGCAGTACTTC.

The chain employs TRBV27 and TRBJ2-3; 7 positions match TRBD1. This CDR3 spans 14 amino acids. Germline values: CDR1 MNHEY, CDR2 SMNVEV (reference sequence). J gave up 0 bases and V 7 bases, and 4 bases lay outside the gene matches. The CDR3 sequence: CASKQGDSTDTQYF. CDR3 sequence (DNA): TGTGCCAGCAAGCAGGGGGATAGCACAGATACGCAGTATTTT.

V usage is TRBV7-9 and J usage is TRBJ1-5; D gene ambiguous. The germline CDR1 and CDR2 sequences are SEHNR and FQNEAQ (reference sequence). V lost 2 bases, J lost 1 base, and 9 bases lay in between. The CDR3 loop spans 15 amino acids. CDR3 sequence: CASSLSGESNQPQHF. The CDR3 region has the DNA TGTGCCAGCAGCTTATCAGGCGAGAGCAATCAGCCCCAGCATTTT.

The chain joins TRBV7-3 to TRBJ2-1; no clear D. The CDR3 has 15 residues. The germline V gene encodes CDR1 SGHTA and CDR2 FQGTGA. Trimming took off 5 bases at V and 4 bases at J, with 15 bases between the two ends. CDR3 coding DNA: TGTGCCAGCAGCCCTACCCTTGGAGCGTACAATGAGCAGTTCTTC. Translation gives CASSPTLGAYNEQFF.